This paragraph reports one T cell receptor beta chain. The sample is drawn from a study of blood T cell repertoires in COVID-19. Across the whole study: Sample material is recorded as cDNA or gDNA derived from T cells, B-cell-depleted T cells, or PBMCs.

Profiling relied on immunoSEQ multiplex PCR, and the TCRdb table lists in-frame clones only, not all of them. The sample has fewer than 150,000 clones; more than 80% are singletons. Trimming took 0 bases from V and 8 from J, leaving 22 bases between them. This CDR3 spans 17 amino acids. The germline V gene has CDR1 MNHEY and CDR2 SVGEGT. Sequenced input: peripheral blood. The V call is TRBV6-2 or TRBV6-3, the J call TRBJ1-1; possible D gene TRBD1, 6 bases. The origin of this receptor is a human donor in a cohort sampled during active COVID-19. CDR3 DNA sequence: TGTGCCAGCAGTTACTCGATTTTTACAGGGAATTCAGAAGAAGCTTTCTTT. Its translation is CASSYSIFTGNSEEAFF.